What follows describes a single T cell receptor (beta chain). It lacks a known antigen. No per-base quality is available; no much larger clone lies one base away. Trimming removed 4 bases from V and 2 bases from J; the gene matches leave 7 bases unexplained. Spanning cysteine to phenylalanine, the CDR3 consists of 15 amino acids. The only DNA kept is the CDR3, 45 bases in frame from the first base. Looking up the germline V gene yields CDR1 MNHEY and CDR2 SVGAGI. The data were taken from a study of glioma-infiltrating T cells after dendritic cell vaccination (dated by TCRdb to the mid-2010s). Study-wide context: The cohort comprised about 15 glioblastoma patients from Phase I and II dendritic cell vaccination trials, 9 newly diagnosed and 6 with recurrent disease. Patients received autologous tumor lysate-pulsed dendritic cell vaccination between about 2003 and 2013. The vaccine consisted of monocyte-derived dendritic cells cultured less than 9 days with IL-4 and GM-CSF, then pulsed overnight with autologous tumor lysate. Each patient was given three intradermal dendritic cell vaccine injections, spaced two weeks apart, in the arm below the axilla. In glioblastoma patients vaccinated with dendritic cells, deep sequencing of TCR beta CDR3 regions served to measure tumor-infiltrating lymphocyte content and to compare repertoires between tumor and blood. Survival after dendritic cell vaccination was correlated with TCR sequencing metrics, including TIL content and tumor-blood repertoire overlap. Beyond this particular receptor, the publication reports: The response model built on TCR overlap across three groups was characterized as speculative, with prospective validation still needed. Longer time to progression and overall survival after dendritic cell vaccination were predicted by higher estimated pretreatment TIL content. TCR clonality showed no direct relationship with survival, which suggests that a diverse polyclonal response may be important. The cohort was small and heterogeneous, and full blood and tumor sets were available for few patients, with initial-recurrent tumor pairs available for even fewer patients.

What the time point label conveys for this sample: after dendritic cell vaccination, including at tumor progression/relapse. Patients were selected on the basis of adequate residual fresh-frozen tumor tissue and more than two years of available survival data. Molecular status otherwise varied across the glioblastoma patients, but none of them carried an isocitrate dehydrogenase mutation. PBMC were collected before vaccination, two weeks after the third vaccination, and at tumor progression when it occurred. The Qiagen DNeasy Blood extraction Kit was used for extraction of genomic DNA. The immunoSEQ assay amplified TCRB CDR3 regions from approximately 2 micrograms of genomic DNA, or from all available DNA when less than that amount was available. The multiplex PCR employed 60 forward primers targeting TCR V beta segments and 13 reverse primers targeting J beta segments. Synthetic control templates were spiked into each sample at limiting dilution to estimate reads per starting template. The Illumina HiSeq System generated 87 bp sequencing reads. The paper's data handling went like this. PCR and sequencing errors were removed by merging closely related sequences with a nearest neighbor algorithm. TCR overlap was defined as the percentage of unique tumor TCR beta sequences that were also found in the peripheral blood of the same patient. This immuneACCESS table, as held by TCRdb, lists in-frame sequences with V and J called but not all clones. Of the missing ones, under half trace to an unresolved V gene in checked studies; the others have no known cause. That table gives V, J and clone size, and the DNA gave D and trimming. The sample has 20,000 to 30,000 clones on record, about nine tenths of them singletons. The ten largest clones capture roughly 2.9% of the sample.

The sequences come from blood, collected after dendritic cell vaccination. Rearrangement joined TRBV6-5 to TRBJ1-2, with 7 middle bases fitting TRBD1. The clonotype originates from a human donor with glioblastoma. The CDR3 sequence is CASSSPGQANYGYTF. The sequenced DNA is TGTGCCAGCAGTTCCCCCGGACAGGCAAACTATGGCTACACCTTC.